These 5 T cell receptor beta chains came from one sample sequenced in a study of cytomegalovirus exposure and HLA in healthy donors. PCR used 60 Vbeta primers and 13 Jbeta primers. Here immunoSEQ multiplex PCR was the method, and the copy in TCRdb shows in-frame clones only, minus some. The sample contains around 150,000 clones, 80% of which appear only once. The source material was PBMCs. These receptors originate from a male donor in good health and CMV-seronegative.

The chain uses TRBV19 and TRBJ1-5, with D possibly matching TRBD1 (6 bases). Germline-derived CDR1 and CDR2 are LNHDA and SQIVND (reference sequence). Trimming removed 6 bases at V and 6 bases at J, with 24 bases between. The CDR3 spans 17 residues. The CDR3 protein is CASSLFPTTEGGQPQHF. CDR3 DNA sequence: TGTGCCAGTAGCCTTTTCCCAACAACCGAAGGGGGTCAGCCCCAGCATTTT.

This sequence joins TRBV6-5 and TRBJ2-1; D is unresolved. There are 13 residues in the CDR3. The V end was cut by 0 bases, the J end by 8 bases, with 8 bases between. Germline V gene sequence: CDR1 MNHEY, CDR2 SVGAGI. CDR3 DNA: TGTGCCAGCAGTTACTCGACCGAGGATGAGCAGTTCTTC. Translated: CASSYSTEDEQFF.

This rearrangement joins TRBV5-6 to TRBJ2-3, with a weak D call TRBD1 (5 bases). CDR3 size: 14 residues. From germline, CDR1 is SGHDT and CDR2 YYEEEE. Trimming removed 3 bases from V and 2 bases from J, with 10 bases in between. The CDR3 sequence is CASSSRASTDTQYF. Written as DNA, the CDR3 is TGTGCCAGCAGCTCCAGGGCCTCCACAGATACGCAGTATTTT.

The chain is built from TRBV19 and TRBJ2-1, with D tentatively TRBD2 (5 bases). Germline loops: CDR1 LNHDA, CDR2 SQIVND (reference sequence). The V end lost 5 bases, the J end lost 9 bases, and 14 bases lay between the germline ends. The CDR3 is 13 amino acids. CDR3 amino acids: CASSLRGLAEQFF. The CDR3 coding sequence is TGTGCCAGTAGTCTCCGGGGTTTAGCTGAGCAGTTCTTC.

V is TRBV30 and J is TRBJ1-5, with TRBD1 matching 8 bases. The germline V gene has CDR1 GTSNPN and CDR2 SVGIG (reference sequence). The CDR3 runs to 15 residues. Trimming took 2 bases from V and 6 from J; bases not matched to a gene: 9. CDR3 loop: CAWSYRTGSGQPQHF. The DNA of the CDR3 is TGTGCCTGGAGTTATCGGACAGGGAGCGGTCAGCCCCAGCATTTT.